These 30 T cell receptor beta chains were sequenced from one sample in a study of blood T cell repertoires in COVID-19. TCRdb keeps only in-frame clones here, not all; method: immunoSEQ multiplex PCR. The data show 450,000 to 500,000 clones, about nine tenths seen once. The sample taken for sequencing was PBMCs or T cells enriched from blood (not recorded which). These receptors were collected from a young woman who had recovered from COVID-19.

This clone showed up just once. The chain links TRBV4-1 to TRBJ2-3; 10 bases line up with TRBD2. Losses at the gene ends were 1 base for V and 2 bases for J; bases not matched to a gene: 6. The CDR3 loop spans 17 amino acids. Germline CDR1 reads MGHRA; CDR2 reads YSYEKL. The CDR3, as DNA: TGCGCCAGCAGCCAAGTTGAGCGGGGGGGCCCCACAGATACGCAGTATTTT. Amino acid sequence: CASSQVERGGPTDTQYF.

V and J are TRBV5-1 and TRBJ2-1; tentative D call: TRBD2 (6 bases). V lost 1 base and J 0 bases, leaving 14 bases between the germline ends. Per the germline V gene, CDR1 is SGHRS and CDR2 is YFSETQ. This CDR3 is 17 amino acids long. CDR3 in amino acids: CASSLKYTGVSYNEQFF. CDR3 coding DNA: TGCGCCAGCAGCTTGAAGTATACGGGGGTCTCCTACAATGAGCAGTTCTTC.

This chain joins TRBV6-5 and TRBJ1-1; D may be TRBD1 (6 bases). Germline CDR1 reads MNHEY; CDR2 reads SVGAGI. V was shortened by 5 bases and J by 2 bases, with 12 bases between the two germline ends. The CDR3 length is 14 residues. The CDR3 DNA reads as TGTGCCAGCAGTCGGCGGACAGACAACACTGAAGCTTTCTTT. Its translation is CASSRRTDNTEAFF.

The chain recombines TRBV30 with TRBJ1-1, with no clear D. CDR3 length: 13 amino acids. V was cut by 2 bases and J by 3 bases, with 10 bases left in between. CDR1 and CDR2 (germline): GTSNPN, SVGIG (reference sequence). Here the CDR3 reads CAWSPTRDTEAFF. The CDR3 DNA reads TGTGCCTGGAGTCCTACGAGGGACACTGAAGCTTTCTTT.

CDR3 nucleotide sequence: TGCAGTGCCAGGGGTTTCAATGAGCAGTTCTTC. As protein: CSARGFNEQFF. The chain couples TRBV20-1 to TRBJ2-1, with a tentative D call TRBD1 (6 bases). Germline V gene lookup returns CDR1 DFQATT and CDR2 SNEGSKA (reference sequence). Trimming removed 6 bases from V and 6 bases from J, with 9 bases in between. The CDR3 is 11 amino acids.

V usage is TRBV29-1 and J usage is TRBJ1-4, with 7 bases identical to TRBD1. CDR3 length: 12 amino acids. Per the germline V gene, CDR1 is SQVTM and CDR2 is ANQGSEA. CDR3 sequence: CTLTGMEEKLFF. CDR3 sequence (DNA): TGCACCCTGACAGGGATGGAGGAAAAACTGTTTTTT. Combining the CDR3 with reference TRBV29-1 and TRBJ1-4 gives the whole variable domain SAVISQKPSRDICQRGTSLTIQCQVDSQVTMMFWYRQQPGQSLTLIATANQGSEATYESGFVIDKFPISRPNLTFSTLTVSNMSPEDSSIYLCTLTGMEEKLFFGSGTQLSVL.

V usage is TRBV29-1 and J usage is TRBJ1-1; TRBD1 agrees at 10 bases. Germline-derived CDR1 and CDR2 are SQVTM and ANQGSEA. Trimming took 5 bases from V and 5 from J; bases not matched to a gene: 5. The CDR3 has 13 residues. The CDR3 loop is CSVPDRGRTEAFF. The CDR3 DNA reads as TGCAGCGTTCCTGACAGGGGGCGGACTGAAGCTTTCTTT.

V is TRBV7-2 and J is TRBJ2-7, with unresolved D. The CDR3 runs to 12 residues. CDR1 and CDR2 from the germline V gene are SGHTA and FQGNSA. Deletions cut 3 bases from V and 2 bases from J, with 5 bases between. This chain's CDR3 is CASSFLPYEQYF. CDR3 DNA: TGTGCCAGCAGCTTCCTCCCCTACGAGCAGTACTTC.

The rearrangement uses TRBV28 and TRBJ1-4; TRBD1 might be the D (6 bases). Germline V gene sequence: CDR1 MDHEN, CDR2 SYDVKM. This CDR3 spans 13 amino acids. Trimming left V 10 bases short and J 3 bases short, with 12 bases between. The CDR3 DNA follows: TGTGCCATTGGGGGACACCCTAATGAAAAACTGTTTTTT. Its protein is CAIGGHPNEKLFF.

The rearrangement links TRBV3-1 (or the pseudogene TRBV3-2) to TRBJ2-5; 10 nucleotides agree with TRBD2. With V trimmed by 4 bases and J by 5 bases, 10 bases remained unmatched. The CDR3 extends over 16 amino acids. CDR1 and CDR2 (germline): LGHDT, YNNKEL (reference sequence). This CDR3 is CASSRSGGAEGETQYF. Here the CDR3 DNA reads TGTGCCAGCAGCCGAAGCGGGGGGGCGGAAGGGGAGACCCAGTACTTC.

The gene calls are TRBV7-9 and TRBJ2-2, with D possibly TRBD1 on 6 matching bases. Germline V gives CDR1 SEHNR, CDR2 FQNEAQ (reference sequence). Trimming stripped 6 bases from V and 6 bases from J, with 14 bases between. The CDR3 sequence is 14 residues long. As DNA, the CDR3 is TGTGCCAGCAGATTACTTACAGGGCCCGGGGAGCTGTTTTTT. It translates to CASRLLTGPGELFF.

The chain links TRBV5-1 to TRBJ1-6; D possibly corresponds to TRBD1 (5 bases). This CDR3 region has 16 residues. With 2 bases removed from V and 0 bases from J, the gap between germline ends came to 9 bases. CDR1 is SGHRS and CDR2 is YFSETQ in the germline V gene. CDR3 loop: CASSLGVSSYNSPLHF. CDR3 sequence (DNA): TGCGCCAGCAGCTTAGGGGTTTCCTCCTATAATTCACCCCTCCACTTT.

This chain joins TRBV7-9 and TRBJ1-1; 10 bases agree with TRBD1. V lost 5 bases to trimming and J lost 3 bases; unmatched junction nucleotides: 6. Germline V CDR1 and CDR2: SEHNR, FQNEAQ (reference sequence). The CDR3 is 15 amino acids. This CDR3 reads CASSPRTGGDTEAFF. CDR3 coding DNA: TGTGCCAGCAGCCCAAGGACAGGGGGGGACACTGAAGCTTTCTTT.

V and J are TRBV5-1 and TRBJ1-1, with D tentatively TRBD1 (6 bases). Germline CDR1 reads SGHRS; CDR2 reads YFSETQ. The CDR3 runs 14 residues. V was shortened by 2 bases and J by 5 bases, with 13 bases between the two germline ends. CDR3 sequence reads: CASSFQGGGTEAFF. CDR3 coding DNA: TGCGCCAGCAGCTTCCAAGGGGGGGGGACTGAAGCTTTCTTT.

The rearrangement links TRBV23-1 to TRBJ2-7; possibly TRBD1 for D (6 bases). TRBV23-1 is known as an ORF, though its function is uncertain. The CDR3 totals 15 residues. The V end lost 4 bases, the J end lost 3 bases, and 16 bases lay between the germline ends. For the CDR3, the DNA is TGCGCCAGCAGTCCGTGGGCCCGGGACATCTACGAGCAGTACTTC. Translated: CASSPWARDIYEQYF.

This clone was observed a few times. J is TRBJ2-7 and V is TRBV4-1; a possible D gene is TRBD1 (5 bases). The CDR3 loop spans 15 amino acids. V gave up 2 bases and J gave up 0 bases, with 11 bases separating them. Germline V gives CDR1 MGHRA, CDR2 YSYEKL. In DNA form, the CDR3 reads TGCGCCAGCAGCCAACAGGGATGGGGCTCCTACGAGCAGTACTTC. Amino acid sequence: CASSQQGWGSYEQYF.

Details on this clone: Within the sample, other DNA sequences also encode this same CDR3. The chain carries TRBV5-1 and TRBJ2-7; tentative D call: TRBD1 (5 bases). This CDR3 region has 14 residues. The V end was cut by 2 bases, the J end by 0 bases, with 9 bases between. The germline gives CDR1 SGHRS, CDR2 YFSETQ. The CDR3 sequence is CASSLGANSYEQYF. The CDR3 DNA reads TGCGCCAGCAGCTTAGGGGCCAACTCCTACGAGCAGTACTTC.

The V call is TRBV7-2, the J call TRBJ2-1; 10 bases agree with TRBD1. Germline CDR1 SGHTA, CDR2 FQGNSA. CDR3 length equals 17 residues. Trimming took 0 bases from V and 5 from J; bases not matched to a gene: 7. In nucleotides, the CDR3 is TGTGCCAGCAGCTTAGCCGGAGGGACAGGGGCTCACAATGAGCAGTTCTTC. Its translation: CASSLAGGTGAHNEQFF.

The chain carries TRBV3-1 (or the pseudogene TRBV3-2) and TRBJ2-7, with a weak D call TRBD2 (5 bases). Per the germline V gene, CDR1 is LGHDT and CDR2 is YNNKEL (reference sequence). There are 13 residues in the CDR3. V lost 5 bases and J lost 2, with 10 bases in between. This chain's CDR3 is CASSSSGAYEQYF. The CDR3 DNA is TGTGCCAGCAGCTCGTCCGGGGCCTACGAGCAGTACTTC.

The CDR3 loop reads CASSSGGRRVGQPQHF. CDR3 in DNA: TGTGCCAGCAGCTCAGGGGGCAGGCGGGTAGGACAGCCCCAGCATTTT. The chain is built from TRBV27 and TRBJ1-5, with 8 bases fitting TRBD1. The CDR3 runs 16 residues. Germline CDR1 reads MNHEY; CDR2 reads SMNVEV (reference sequence). Germline trimming cut 6 bases from V and 7 bases from J; bases unmatched to any gene: 14.

There are a few counts of this clone. The chain couples TRBV5-8 to TRBJ2-4; D might be TRBD1 (7 bases). V lost 3 bases, J lost 15 bases, and 16 bases lay in between. CDR1 is SGHTS, CDR2 YDEGEE, per germline. The CDR3 runs 12 residues. The CDR3 protein is CASSWRDRVRYF. The CDR3 DNA reads as TGTGCCAGCAGCTGGAGGGACAGAGTGCGGTACTTC. Supplemented by reference TRBV5-8 and TRBJ2-4, the full variable domain reads EAGVTQSPTHLIKTRGQQATLRCSPISGHTSVYWYQQALGLGLQFLLWYDEGEERNRGNFPPRFSGRQFPNYSSELNVNALELEDSALYLCASSWRDRVRYFGAGTRLSVL.

The chain employs TRBV28 and TRBJ1-1, with a tentative D call TRBD1 (5 bases). The CDR3 has 15 residues. V lost 5 bases to trimming and J lost 0 bases, with 13 bases between them. Germline V CDR1 and CDR2: MDHEN, SYDVKM. The CDR3 sequence is CASSAHRTMNTEAFF. CDR3 nucleotides: TGTGCCAGCAGTGCCCACAGGACTATGAACACTGAAGCTTTCTTT.

V gene TRBV7-9 combines with J gene TRBJ2-7; D perhaps matches TRBD2 (5 bases). CDR3 size: 13 residues. V was clipped by 1 base and J by 5 bases, with 9 bases between them. Germline V lookup: CDR1 SEHNR, CDR2 FQNEAQ (reference sequence). The CDR3 region is CASSLGGLDEQYF. In DNA, the CDR3 is TGTGCCAGCAGCTTAGGAGGGCTCGACGAGCAGTACTTC.

This clone was detected a few times. The J gene is TRBJ1-6, the V gene TRBV3-1 (or the pseudogene TRBV3-2), with no clear D. CDR3 length: 20 residues. Trimming pared 5 bases from V and 7 bases from J, leaving 30 bases between. Germline V CDR1 and CDR2: LGHDT, YNNKEL (reference sequence). This CDR3 reads CASSSERGAGSRSKNSPLHF. The CDR3 nucleotides read TGTGCCAGCAGCTCCGAACGGGGAGCGGGATCAAGGTCGAAGAATTCACCCCTCCACTTT.

V gene TRBV7-2 combines with J gene TRBJ2-1, with 8 bases fitting TRBD2. Unmatched junction bases numbered 4, after V lost 5 bases and J lost 4 bases. This CDR3 is 14 amino acids long. Looked up from germline, CDR1 is SGHTA and CDR2 is FQGNSA. The CDR3 nucleotides are TGTGCCAGCAGCCCAGCGGGGGCATACAATGAGCAGTTCTTC. It specifies CASSPAGAYNEQFF.

The gene calls are TRBV18 and TRBJ1-4; maybe TRBD1 (5 bases). The V gene lost 3 bases and the J gene lost 1 base, with 9 bases spanning the gap. The CDR3 consists of 15 residues. Germline lookup yields CDR1 KGHSH and CDR2 LQKENI. The CDR3 sequence is CASSPSTETNEKLFF. The DNA for the CDR3 is TGTGCCAGCTCACCGTCGACAGAAACTAATGAAAAACTGTTTTTT.

In regard to this clone: The conserved phenylalanine or tryptophan normally closing the CDR3 is absent here, so this likely arose from a read error. The limits of the CDR3 on the DNA are not certain, so only TCRdb's listed CDR3 is given. The chain is built from TRBV21-1 and TRBJ1-3. TRBV21-1 is termed a pseudogene. Termini included, the CDR3 measures 9 amino acids. The CDR3 loop is CASSPGPEG.

The chain couples TRBV9 to TRBJ2-2, with TRBD2 identical over 11 bases. The CDR3 covers 16 residues. The junction had 8 bases not matched to a gene; V was cut back by 4 bases and J by 6 bases. The germline V gene encodes CDR1 SGDLS and CDR2 YYNGEE. The CDR3 coding sequence is TGTGCCAGCAGCCCGATTAGCGGGGGGGCCCCCGGGGAGCTGTTTTTT. Its translation is CASSPISGGAPGELFF.

The chain carries TRBV5-1 and TRBJ1-4, with TRBD1 identical over 9 bases. Trimming removed 0 bases from V and 8 bases from J; junction bases left unmatched: 11. The V gene's germline CDR1 is SGHRS and CDR2 YFSETQ. The CDR3 has 17 amino acids. CDR3 amino acids: CASSLVPQGQGGEKLFF. The CDR3, as DNA: TGCGCCAGCAGCTTGGTACCACAGGGACAGGGAGGCGAAAAACTGTTTTTT.

The CDR3 coding sequence is TGTGCCAGCAGCTTGACAGGGGATAATTCACCCCTCCACTTT. Its protein is CASSLTGDNSPLHF. The chain links TRBV5-4 to TRBJ1-6; 7 bases agree with TRBD1. Germline lookup yields CDR1 SGHNT and CDR2 YYREEE (reference sequence). CDR3 size: 14 residues. V lost 1 base to trimming and J lost 5 bases; unmatched junction nucleotides: 0.